Listed below are T cell receptor beta chains from one sample, sequenced in a study of glioma-infiltrating T cells after dendritic cell vaccination. The protocol was immunoSEQ multiplex PCR, while the TCRdb copy is restricted to in-frame clones and leaves out a portion. The table lists 80,000 to 95,000 clones, over 75% of them singletons. The starting material was blood, obtained before dendritic cell vaccination. These receptors were obtained from a human donor with glioblastoma. CDR3s include the opening cysteine and the closing phenylalanine or tryptophan. The D gene is left open where the match is weak. Where a row states a size, it is once, few, many or the class of an expanded clone; other rows omit it.

j_call v_call d_call clone_size cdr3_nt cdr3_aa
TRBJ1-1 TRBV10-3 TRBD1 once TGTGCCATCAAAACAGGGGGCGCGGAAGCTTTCTTT CAIKTGGAEAFF
TRBJ1-2 TRBV11-2 TRBD1 NA TGTGCCAGCAGCTTCGGGACAGGCCACTATGGCTACACCTTC CASSFGTGHYGYTF
TRBJ1-2 TRBV4-1 NA NA TGCGCCAGCAGCCAAGACGCGGGAACGAACTATGGCTACACCTTC CASSQDAGTNYGYTF
TRBJ2-4 TRBV4-3 TRBD2 few TGCGCCAGCAGCCAGGAGCGGGAGAAAAACATTCAGTACTTC CASSQEREKNIQYF
TRBJ1-2 TRBV4-3 NA NA TGCGCCAGCAGCCAAGATGAGATGACGGGCTATGGCTACACCTTC CASSQDEMTGYGYTF
TRBJ2-7 TRBV10-1 TRBD1 few TGCGCCAGCAGTGGGGACAGGTACCTCGAGCAGTACTTC CASSGDRYLEQYF
TRBJ2-5 TRBV27 TRBD2 NA TGTGCCAGCAGTTTTTTTCCCGGGGGGGAGACCCAGTACTTC CASSFFPGGETQYF
TRBJ1-1 TRBV5-1 NA NA TGCGCCAGCAGCTTGGGTGGGCCGAACACTGAAGCTTTCTTT CASSLGGPNTEAFF
TRBJ1-1 TRBV6-5 TRBD1 NA TGTGCCAGCAGTTACACCGCAGGGGGGAACACTGAAGCTTTCTTT CASSYTAGGNTEAFF
TRBJ2-2 TRBV5-1 NA NA TGCGCCAGCAGCTTCTTTTCCGGGGAGCTGTTTTTT CASSFFSGELFF
TRBJ2-7 TRBV5-1 TRBD2 NA TGCGCCAGCCACCCCTTCGGGCTAGCGGGAGTTAGCGAGCAGTACTTC CASHPFGLAGVSEQYF
TRBJ1-4 TRBV10-3 NA NA TGTGCCATCAGTCCTAGACCCGTAAACGAAAAACTGTTTTTT CAISPRPVNEKLFF
TRBJ1-4 TRBV29-1 TRBD1 NA TGCAGCGTTTTTAGGACAGGGGAACTGTTTTTT CSVFRTGELFF
TRBJ2-7 TRBV27 TRBD2 NA TGTGCCAGCAGTTACAAAGCGGGGGGTTACGAGCAGTACTTC CASSYKAGGYEQYF
TRBJ2-3 TRBV18 TRBD2 NA TGTGCCAGCTCACCAAAGCGGGAGGCCGATACGCAGTATTTT CASSPKREADTQYF
TRBJ2-5 TRBV6-1 NA once TGTGCCAGCAGTGAAGCGTTCCCAGACCAAGAGACCCAGTACTTC CASSEAFPDQETQYF
TRBJ2-3 TRBV19 NA NA TGTGCCACCTCCGGGAAACAGTGGGGTACAGATACGCAGTATTTT CATSGKQWGTDTQYF
TRBJ1-1 TRBV5-6 NA NA TGTGCCAGCAGCTTCGGGGGTATCGTCCTGAACACTGAAGCTTTCTTT CASSFGGIVLNTEAFF
TRBJ2-1 TRBV5-6 TRBD1 NA TGTGCCAGCAGCTCCGGGACAGGGGTCGATGAGCAGTTCTTC CASSSGTGVDEQFF
TRBJ2-3 TRBV5-8 TRBD2 NA TGTGCCAGCAGCTTGTGGGGACTAGCGGGAGTGGAAGATACGCAGTATTTT CASSLWGLAGVEDTQYF
TRBJ2-7 TRBV6-1 NA NA TGTGCCAGCAGCCGGAGCTCCTACGAGCAGTACTTC CASSRSSYEQYF
TRBJ2-4 TRBV5-6 NA NA TGTGCCAGCAGCTTGGATGTCGGACATAAAAACATTCAGTACTTC CASSLDVGHKNIQYF
TRBJ2-5 TRBV6-5 TRBD1 NA TGTGCCAGCAGTATTACAGGGGCCCAAGAGACCCAGTACTTC CASSITGAQETQYF
TRBJ1-5 TRBV6-5 NA once TGTGCCAGCAGTTCCTCGGGGGGTGGCAATCAGCCCCAGCATTTT CASSSSGGGNQPQHF
TRBJ2-3 TRBV18 NA NA TGTGCCAGCTCACAGGCCCCGGGAAACACAGATACGCAGTATTTT CASSQAPGNTDTQYF
TRBJ1-1 TRBV5-1 TRBD1 NA TGCGCCAGTAGCCAAGGGGGCATGGCTGAAGCTTTCTTT CASSQGGMAEAFF